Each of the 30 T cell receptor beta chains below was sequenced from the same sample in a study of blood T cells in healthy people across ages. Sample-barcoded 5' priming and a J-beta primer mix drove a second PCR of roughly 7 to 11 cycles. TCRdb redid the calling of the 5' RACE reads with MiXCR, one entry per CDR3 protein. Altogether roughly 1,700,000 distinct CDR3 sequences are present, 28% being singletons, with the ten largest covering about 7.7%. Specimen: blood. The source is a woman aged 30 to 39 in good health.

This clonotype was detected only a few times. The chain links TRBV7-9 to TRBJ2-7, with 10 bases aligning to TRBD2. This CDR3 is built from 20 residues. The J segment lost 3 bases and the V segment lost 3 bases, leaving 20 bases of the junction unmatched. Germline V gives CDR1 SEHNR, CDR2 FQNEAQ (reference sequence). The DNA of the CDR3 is TGTGCCAGCAGCTTGCACAGGTCATCCCCAGCGGGAGGGCCCAGCTACGAGCAGTACTTC. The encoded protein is CASSLHRSSPAGGPSYEQYF.

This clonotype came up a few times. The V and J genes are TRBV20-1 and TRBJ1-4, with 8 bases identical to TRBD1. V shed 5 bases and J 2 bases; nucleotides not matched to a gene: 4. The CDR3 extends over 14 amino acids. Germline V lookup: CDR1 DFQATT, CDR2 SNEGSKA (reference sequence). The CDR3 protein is CSAPRTGTNEKLFF. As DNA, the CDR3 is TGCAGTGCTCCACGGACAGGGACTAATGAAAAACTGTTTTTT.

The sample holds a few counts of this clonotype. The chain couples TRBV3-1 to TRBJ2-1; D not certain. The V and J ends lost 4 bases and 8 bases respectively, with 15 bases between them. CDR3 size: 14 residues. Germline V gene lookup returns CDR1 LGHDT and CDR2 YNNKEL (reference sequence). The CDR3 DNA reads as TGTGCCAGCAGCCGACCTGGACGCCCCCATGAGCAGTTCTTC. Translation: CASSRPGRPHEQFF.

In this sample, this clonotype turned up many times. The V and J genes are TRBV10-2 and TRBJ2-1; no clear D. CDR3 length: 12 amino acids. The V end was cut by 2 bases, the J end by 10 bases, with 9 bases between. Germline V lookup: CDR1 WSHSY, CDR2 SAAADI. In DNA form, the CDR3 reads TGCGCCAGCAGTGAGCCCGGAAGCGAGCAGTTCTTC. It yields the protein CASSEPGSEQFF.

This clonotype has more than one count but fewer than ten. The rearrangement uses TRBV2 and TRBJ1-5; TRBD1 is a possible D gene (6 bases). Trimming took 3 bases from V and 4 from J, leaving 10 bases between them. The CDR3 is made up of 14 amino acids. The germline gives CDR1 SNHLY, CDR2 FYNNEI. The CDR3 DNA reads TGTGCCAGCAGTGAGTGGGACAAAAATCAGCCCCAGCATTTT. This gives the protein CASSEWDKNQPQHF.

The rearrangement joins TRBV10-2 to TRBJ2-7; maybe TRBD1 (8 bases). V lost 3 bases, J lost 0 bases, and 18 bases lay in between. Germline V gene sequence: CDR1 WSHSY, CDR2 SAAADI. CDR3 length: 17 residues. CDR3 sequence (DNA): TGCGCCAGCAGTGACCGAAACAGGGGGGGGCACTCCTACGAGCAGTACTTC. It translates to CASSDRNRGGHSYEQYF.

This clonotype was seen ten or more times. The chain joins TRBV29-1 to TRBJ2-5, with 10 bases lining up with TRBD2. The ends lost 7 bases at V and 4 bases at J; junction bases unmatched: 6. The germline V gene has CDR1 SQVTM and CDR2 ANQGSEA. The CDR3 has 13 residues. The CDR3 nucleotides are TGCAGCGGGCTAGCGGGAGTAGGAGAGACCCAGTACTTC. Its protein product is CSGLAGVGETQYF.

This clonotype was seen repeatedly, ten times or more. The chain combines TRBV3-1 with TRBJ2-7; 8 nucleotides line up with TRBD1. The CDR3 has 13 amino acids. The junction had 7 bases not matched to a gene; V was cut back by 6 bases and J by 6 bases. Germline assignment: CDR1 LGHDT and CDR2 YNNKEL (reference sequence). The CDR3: CASRDRGASEQYF. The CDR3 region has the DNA TGTGCCAGCAGAGACAGGGGTGCTTCCGAGCAGTACTTC.

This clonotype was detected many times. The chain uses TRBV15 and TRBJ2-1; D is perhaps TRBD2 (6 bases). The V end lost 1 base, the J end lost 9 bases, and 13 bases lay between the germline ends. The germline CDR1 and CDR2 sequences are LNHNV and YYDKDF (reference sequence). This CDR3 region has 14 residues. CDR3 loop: CATSRVGGPLEQFF. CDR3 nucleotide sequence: TGTGCCACCAGCAGAGTGGGGGGACCCCTTGAGCAGTTCTTC. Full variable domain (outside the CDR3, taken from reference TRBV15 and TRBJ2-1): DAMVIQNPRYQVTQFGKPVTLSCSQTLNHNVMYWYQQKSSQAPKLLFHYYDKDFNNEADTPDNFQSRRPNTSFCFLDIRSPGLGDTAMYLCATSRVGGPLEQFFGPGTRLTVL.

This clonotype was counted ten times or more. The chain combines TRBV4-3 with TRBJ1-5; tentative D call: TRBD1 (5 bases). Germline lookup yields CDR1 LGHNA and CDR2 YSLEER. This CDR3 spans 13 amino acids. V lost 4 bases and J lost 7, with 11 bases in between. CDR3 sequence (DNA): TGCGCCAGCAGCCGCACTCAGGGACAGCCCCAGCATTTT. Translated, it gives CASSRTQGQPQHF.

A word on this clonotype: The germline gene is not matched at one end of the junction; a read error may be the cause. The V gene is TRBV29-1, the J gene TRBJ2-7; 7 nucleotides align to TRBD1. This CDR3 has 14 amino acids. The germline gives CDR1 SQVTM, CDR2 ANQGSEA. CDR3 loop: CSVPPDRELYEQDF. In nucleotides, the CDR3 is TGCAGCGTTCCCCCCGACAGGGAACTATACGAGCAGGACTTC.

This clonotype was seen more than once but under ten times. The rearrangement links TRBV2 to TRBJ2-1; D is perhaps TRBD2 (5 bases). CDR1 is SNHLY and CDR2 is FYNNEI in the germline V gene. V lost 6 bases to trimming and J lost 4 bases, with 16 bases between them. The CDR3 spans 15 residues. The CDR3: CASSAGGRVYNEQFF. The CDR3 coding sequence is TGTGCCAGCAGCGCAGGAGGACGGGTTTACAATGAGCAGTTCTTC.

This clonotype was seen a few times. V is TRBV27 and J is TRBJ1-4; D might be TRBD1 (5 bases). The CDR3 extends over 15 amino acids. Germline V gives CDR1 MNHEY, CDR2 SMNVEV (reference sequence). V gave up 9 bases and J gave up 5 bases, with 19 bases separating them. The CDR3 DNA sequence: TGTGCCAGTTCTCCCGACGGGGACCCGAATGAAAAACTGTTTTTT. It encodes CASSPDGDPNEKLFF.

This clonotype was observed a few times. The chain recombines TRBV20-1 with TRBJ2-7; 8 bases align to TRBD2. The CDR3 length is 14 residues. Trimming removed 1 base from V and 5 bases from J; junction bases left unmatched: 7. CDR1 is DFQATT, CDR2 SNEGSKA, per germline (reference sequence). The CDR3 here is CSARVPGLGHEQYF. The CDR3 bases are TGCAGTGCTAGAGTACCGGGACTAGGCCACGAGCAGTACTTC.

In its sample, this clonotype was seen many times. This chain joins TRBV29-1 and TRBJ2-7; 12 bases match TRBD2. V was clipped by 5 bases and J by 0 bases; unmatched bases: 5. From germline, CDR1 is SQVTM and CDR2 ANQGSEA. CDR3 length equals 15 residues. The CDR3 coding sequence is TGCAGCGTTACCGGACTAGCGGGGAGCTCCTACGAGCAGTACTTC. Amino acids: CSVTGLAGSSYEQYF.

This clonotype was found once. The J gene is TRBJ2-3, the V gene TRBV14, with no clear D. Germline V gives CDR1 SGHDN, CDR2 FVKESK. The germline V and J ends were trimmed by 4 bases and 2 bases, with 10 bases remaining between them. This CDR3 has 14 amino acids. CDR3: CASSRQPTTDTQYF. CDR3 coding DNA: TGTGCCAGCAGCCGACAACCAACCACAGATACGCAGTATTTT.

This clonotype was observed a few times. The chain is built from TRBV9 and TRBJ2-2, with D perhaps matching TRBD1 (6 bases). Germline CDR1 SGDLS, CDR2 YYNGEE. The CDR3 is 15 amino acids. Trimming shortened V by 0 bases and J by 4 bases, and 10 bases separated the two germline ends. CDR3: CASSVGVRGTGELFF. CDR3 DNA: TGTGCCAGCAGCGTAGGTGTCAGGGGCACCGGGGAGCTGTTTTTT.

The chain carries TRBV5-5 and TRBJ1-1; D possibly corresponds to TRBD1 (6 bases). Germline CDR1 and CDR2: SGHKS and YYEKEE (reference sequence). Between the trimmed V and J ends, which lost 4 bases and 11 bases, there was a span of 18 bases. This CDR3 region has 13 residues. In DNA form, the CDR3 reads TGTGCCAGCAGCCGGTTGGGTGGGGGCGTCGCTTTCTTT. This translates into CASSRLGGGVAFF.

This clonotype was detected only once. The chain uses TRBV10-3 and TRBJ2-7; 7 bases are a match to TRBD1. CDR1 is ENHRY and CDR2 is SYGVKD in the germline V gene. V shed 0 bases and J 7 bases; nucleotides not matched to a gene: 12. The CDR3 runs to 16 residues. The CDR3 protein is CAISESAGRGLNEQYF. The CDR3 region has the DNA TGTGCCATCAGTGAGTCGGCTGGAAGGGGGCTCAATGAGCAGTACTTC.

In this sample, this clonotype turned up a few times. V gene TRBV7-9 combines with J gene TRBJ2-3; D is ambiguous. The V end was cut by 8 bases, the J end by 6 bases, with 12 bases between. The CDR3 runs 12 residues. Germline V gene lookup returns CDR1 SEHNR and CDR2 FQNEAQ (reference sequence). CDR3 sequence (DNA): TGTGCCAGCGGACCCCTAGTGGATACGCAGTATTTT. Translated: CASGPLVDTQYF.

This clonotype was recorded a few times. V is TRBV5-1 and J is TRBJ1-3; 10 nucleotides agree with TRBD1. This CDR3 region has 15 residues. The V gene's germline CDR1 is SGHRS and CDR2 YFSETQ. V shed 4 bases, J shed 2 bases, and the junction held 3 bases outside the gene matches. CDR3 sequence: CASSPGTGAGNTIYF. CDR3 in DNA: TGCGCCAGCAGCCCTGGGACAGGGGCTGGAAACACCATATATTTT. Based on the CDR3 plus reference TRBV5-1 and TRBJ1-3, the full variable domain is KAGVTQTPRYLIKTRGQQVTLSCSPISGHRSVSWYQQTPGQGLQFLFEYFSETQRNKGNFPGRFSGRQFSNSRSEMNVSTLELGDSALYLCASSPGTGAGNTIYFGEGSWLTVV.

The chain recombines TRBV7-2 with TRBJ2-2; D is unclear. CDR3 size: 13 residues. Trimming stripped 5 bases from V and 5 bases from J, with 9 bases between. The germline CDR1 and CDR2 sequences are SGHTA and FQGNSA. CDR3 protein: CASSHSNTGELFF. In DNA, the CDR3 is TGTGCCAGCAGCCATTCTAATACCGGGGAGCTGTTTTTT.

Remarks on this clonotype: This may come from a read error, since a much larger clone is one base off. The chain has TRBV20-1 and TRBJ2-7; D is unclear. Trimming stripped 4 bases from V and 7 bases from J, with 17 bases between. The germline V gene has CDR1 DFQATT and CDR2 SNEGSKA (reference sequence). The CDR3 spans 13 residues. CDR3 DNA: TGCAGTGCTAAAGGCCTAGGCTCGGGTGAGCAGTACTTC. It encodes CSAKGLGSGEQYF.

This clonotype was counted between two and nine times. The DNA of the CDR3 is TGTGCCATCAGGGAGACTAGCGGGAGTTTCGATGAGCAGTTCTTC. This translates into CAIRETSGSFDEQFF. This chain uses TRBV10-3 with TRBJ2-1; TRBD2 matches at 12 bases. The germline CDR1 and CDR2 sequences are ENHRY and SYGVKD. This CDR3 contains 15 residues. Trimming cost V 6 bases and J 8 bases; bases outside gene matches: 8.

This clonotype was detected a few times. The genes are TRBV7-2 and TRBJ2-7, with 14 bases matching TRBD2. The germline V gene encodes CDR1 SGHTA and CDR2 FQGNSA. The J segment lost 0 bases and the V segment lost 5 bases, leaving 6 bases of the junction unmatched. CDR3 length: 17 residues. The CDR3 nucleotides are TGTGCCAGCAGCGCCCGACTAGCGGGAGGGAGCTCCTACGAGCAGTACTTC. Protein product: CASSARLAGGSSYEQYF.

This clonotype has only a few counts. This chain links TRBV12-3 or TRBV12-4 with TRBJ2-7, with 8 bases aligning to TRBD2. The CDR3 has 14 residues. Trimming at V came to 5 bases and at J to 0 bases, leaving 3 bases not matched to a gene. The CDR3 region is CASSRSGDSYEQYF. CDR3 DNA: TGTGCCAGCAGTCGTAGCGGGGACTCCTACGAGCAGTACTTC.

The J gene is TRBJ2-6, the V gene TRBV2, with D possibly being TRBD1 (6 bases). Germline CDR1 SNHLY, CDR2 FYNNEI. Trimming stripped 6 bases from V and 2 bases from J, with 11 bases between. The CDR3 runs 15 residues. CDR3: CASSRDRTGANVLTF. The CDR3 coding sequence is TGTGCCAGCAGCCGAGACAGGACTGGGGCCAACGTCCTGACTTTC.

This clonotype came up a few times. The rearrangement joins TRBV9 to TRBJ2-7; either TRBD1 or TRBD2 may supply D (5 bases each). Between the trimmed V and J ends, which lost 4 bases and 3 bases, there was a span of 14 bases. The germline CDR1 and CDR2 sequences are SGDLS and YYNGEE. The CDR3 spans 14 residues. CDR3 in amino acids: CASSRDGRNYEQYF. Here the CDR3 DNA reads TGTGCCAGCAGCCGGGACGGTAGAAACTACGAGCAGTACTTC. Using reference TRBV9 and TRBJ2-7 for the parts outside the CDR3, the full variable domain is DSGVTQTPKHLITATGQRVTLRCSPRSGDLSVYWYQQSLDQGLQFLIQYYNGEERAKGNILERFSAQQFPDLHSELNLSSLELGDSALYFCASSRDGRNYEQYFGPGTRLTVT.

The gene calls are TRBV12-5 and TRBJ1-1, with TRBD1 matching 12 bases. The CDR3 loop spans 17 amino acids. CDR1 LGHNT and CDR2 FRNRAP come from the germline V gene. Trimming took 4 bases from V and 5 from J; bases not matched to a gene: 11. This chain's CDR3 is CASGWAGGQGAETEAFF. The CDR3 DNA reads TGTGCTAGTGGTTGGGCTGGGGGACAGGGGGCAGAGACTGAAGCTTTCTTT.

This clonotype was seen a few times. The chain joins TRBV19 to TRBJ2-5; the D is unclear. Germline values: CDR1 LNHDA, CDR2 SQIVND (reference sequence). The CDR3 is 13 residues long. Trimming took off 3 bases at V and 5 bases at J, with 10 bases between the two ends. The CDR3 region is CASSIYRGETQYF. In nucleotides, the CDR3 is TGTGCCAGTAGTATCTACCGTGGGGAGACCCAGTACTTC.